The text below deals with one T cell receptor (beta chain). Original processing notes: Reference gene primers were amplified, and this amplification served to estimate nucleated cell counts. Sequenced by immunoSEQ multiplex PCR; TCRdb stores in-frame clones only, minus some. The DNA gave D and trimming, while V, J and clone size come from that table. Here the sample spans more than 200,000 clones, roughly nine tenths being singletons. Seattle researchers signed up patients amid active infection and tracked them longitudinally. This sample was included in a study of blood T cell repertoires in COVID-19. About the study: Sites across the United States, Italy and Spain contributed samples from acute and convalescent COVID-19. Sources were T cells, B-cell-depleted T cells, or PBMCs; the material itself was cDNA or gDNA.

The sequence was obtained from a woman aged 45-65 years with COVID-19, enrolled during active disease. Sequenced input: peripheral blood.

The CDR3 reads CASSAGTLETQYF. The CDR3 region has the DNA TGCGCCAGCAGCGCCGGGACTTTAGAGACCCAGTACTTC. This chain links TRBV5-1 with TRBJ2-5; possible D gene TRBD2, 6 bases. Between the trimmed V and J ends, which lost 4 bases and 4 bases, there was a span of 11 bases. This CDR3 is built from 13 residues. Germline assignment: CDR1 SGHRS and CDR2 YFSETQ.